These 14 T cell receptor beta chains were all obtained from the same sample, sequenced in a study of blood T cell repertoires in COVID-19. Libraries were prepared by immunoSEQ multiplex PCR; TCRdb keeps only in-frame clonotypes and omits some of them. The sample lists some 190,000 clones; more than 65% were seen once. Specimen: PBMCs or T cells enriched from blood (not recorded which). The receptors shown here come from a woman in her fifties or sixties with acute COVID-19.

This clone was counted only a few times. The V gene is TRBV5-1, the J gene TRBJ1-6, with a possible D match to TRBD1 (6 bases). The CDR3 is made up of 17 amino acids. V lost 3 bases to trimming and J lost 0 bases, with 13 bases between them. Germline assignment: CDR1 SGHRS and CDR2 YFSETQ. The CDR3 sequence: CASSSRDTFSYNSPLHF. CDR3 coding DNA: TGCGCCAGCAGCTCCCGGGACACCTTCTCCTATAATTCACCCCTCCACTTT. The variable domain in full, completed from reference TRBV5-1 and TRBJ1-6, reads KAGVTQTPRYLIKTRGQQVTLSCSPISGHRSVSWYQQTPGQGLQFLFEYFSETQRNKGNFPGRFSGRQFSNSRSEMNVSTLELGDSALYLCASSSRDTFSYNSPLHFGNGTRLTVT.

The CDR3 DNA reads TGCGCCAGCAGCGGCGGGGCAGGGGGTAAAGATACGCAGTATTTT. Residues: CASSGGAGGKDTQYF. This chain joins TRBV5-1 and TRBJ2-3, with D perhaps matching TRBD1 (7 bases). The V gene lost 4 bases and the J gene lost 5 bases, with 17 bases spanning the gap. The germline gives CDR1 SGHRS, CDR2 YFSETQ. This CDR3 contains 15 residues.

The sample holds one count of this clone. The rearrangement links TRBV11-2 to TRBJ2-7; D not resolved. Looked up from germline, CDR1 is SGHAT and CDR2 is FQNNGV. The CDR3 covers 12 residues. This CDR3 reads CASSLDGYEQYV. Here the CDR3 DNA reads TGTGCCAGCAGCCTAGACGGCTACGAGCAGTACGTC.

The chain has TRBV3-1 (or the pseudogene TRBV3-2) and TRBJ2-1, with 11 bases matching TRBD2. The J segment lost 2 bases and the V segment lost 4 bases, leaving 7 bases of the junction unmatched. This CDR3 is 17 amino acids long. CDR1 LGHDT and CDR2 YNNKEL come from the germline V gene (reference sequence). The CDR3 region has the DNA TGTGCCAGCAGCCTTACCGCGGGACTAGCGGCCTACAATGAGCAGTTCTTC. It is translated as CASSLTAGLAAYNEQFF.

The rearrangement links TRBV5-1 to TRBJ2-5; a weak D match, TRBD2 (5 bases). This CDR3 is built from 13 residues. V lost 0 bases, J lost 5 bases, and 8 bases lay in between. In germline, CDR1 is SGHRS, CDR2 YFSETQ. In DNA form, the CDR3 reads TGCGCCAGCAGCTTGGCGAGGGTTGAGACCCAGTACTTC. It codes for CASSLARVETQYF.

The V call is TRBV6-1, the J call TRBJ1-2, with D unclear. The V end was cut by 2 bases, the J end by 1 base, with 8 bases between. Germline V gene sequence: CDR1 MNHNS, CDR2 SASEGT. The CDR3 covers 14 residues. This chain's CDR3 is CASSETEVNYGYTF. The CDR3 coding sequence is TGTGCCAGCAGTGAAACAGAAGTTAACTATGGCTACACCTTC.

This clone was seen many times. V and J are TRBV5-1 and TRBJ1-2; D unresolved. CDR1 and CDR2 (germline): SGHRS, YFSETQ. There are 13 residues in the CDR3. Trimming stripped 0 bases from V and 4 bases from J, with 7 bases between. The CDR3 DNA reads as TGCGCCAGCAGCTTGGACAGCCGCTATGGCTACACCTTC. This sequence encodes CASSLDSRYGYTF.

V gene TRBV5-4 combines with J gene TRBJ1-1, with TRBD1 as a possible D gene (5 bases). Germline V gives CDR1 SGHNT, CDR2 YYREEE (reference sequence). V lost 0 bases and J lost 8, with 17 bases in between. This CDR3 contains 15 residues. The CDR3 DNA follows: TGTGCCAGCAGCTTGGGGGGGGAGAGGGATCAAGAAGCTTTCTTT. Amino acid sequence: CASSLGGERDQEAFF.

The genes are TRBV6-5 and TRBJ2-7, with 9 bases lining up with TRBD1. This CDR3 region has 14 residues. V shed 4 bases and J 5 bases; nucleotides not matched to a gene: 6. Germline V gene sequence: CDR1 MNHEY, CDR2 SVGAGI. CDR3 DNA: TGTGCCAGCAGTTCGAGGACAGGGGTGAACGAGCAGTACGTC. Translating it yields CASSSRTGVNEQYV.

V is TRBV5-1 and J is TRBJ1-4; D unresolved. The germline V and J ends were trimmed by 4 bases and 2 bases, with 12 bases remaining between them. The V gene's germline CDR1 is SGHRS and CDR2 YFSETQ. This CDR3 has 15 residues. In DNA, the CDR3 is TGCGCCAGCAGCGGATCTAGTGGCACTAATGAAAAACTGTTTTTT. Its translation is CASSGSSGTNEKLFF.

V is TRBV9 and J is TRBJ1-2; the D gene is possibly TRBD1 (6 bases). The CDR3 is 13 amino acids. V gave up 6 bases and J gave up 4 bases, with 13 bases separating them. Germline V gene lookup returns CDR1 SGDLS and CDR2 YYNGEE. CDR3 sequence: CASNPGGFYGYTF. The CDR3 DNA reads TGTGCCAGCAATCCTGGGGGCTTCTATGGCTACACCTTC.

This chain uses TRBV6-1 with TRBJ2-7; maybe TRBD1 (6 bases). The V and J ends lost 1 base and 3 bases respectively, with 10 bases between them. This CDR3 is built from 14 residues. The germline V gene has CDR1 MNHNS and CDR2 SASEGT. In DNA form, the CDR3 reads TGTGCCAGCAGTGAAGATTGGGACATCTACGAGCAGTACGTC. This gives the protein CASSEDWDIYEQYV.

The V gene is TRBV9, the J gene TRBJ2-2; 9 bases are a match to TRBD1. The CDR3 sequence is 15 residues long. CDR1 SGDLS and CDR2 YYNGEE come from the germline V gene. V lost 3 bases to trimming and J lost 4 bases; unmatched junction nucleotides: 4. The CDR3 region is CASSAQQGATGELFF. The CDR3 DNA follows: TGTGCCAGCAGCGCGCAACAGGGGGCCACCGGGGAGCTGTTTTTT.

The V and J genes are TRBV9 and TRBJ2-3; D gene unclear. Germline V gene sequence: CDR1 SGDLS, CDR2 YYNGEE. Trimming cost V 0 bases and J 4 bases, with 9 bases left between them. There are 14 residues in the CDR3. CDR3 bases: TGTGCCAGCAGCGTAGGTCCAGGCGCAGATACGCAGTATTTT. Amino acid sequence: CASSVGPGADTQYF. The variable domain in full, completed from reference TRBV9 and TRBJ2-3, reads DSGVTQTPKHLITATGQRVTLRCSPRSGDLSVYWYQQSLDQGLQFLIQYYNGEERAKGNILERFSAQQFPDLHSELNLSSLELGDSALYFCASSVGPGADTQYFGPGTRLTVL.